Shown below are 23 T cell receptor beta chains from a single sample sequenced in a study of beta chain features in type 1 diabetes. Study findings and constraints: Patients with Type 1 diabetes showed moderately but significantly shorter TCRB CDR3s in all four CD4+ subsets.

Their cognate antigens are unknown. Sequenced material consisted of expressed TCRB transcripts (all of the isolated RNA was reverse transcribed). Generated by immunoSEQ multiplex PCR, the TCRdb table keeps only in-frame clones and is missing some. Here the sample spans about 280,000 clones, 15% being singletons. Material for sequencing was naive CD4+ T cells from blood. These TCRs come from a man younger than 35 with type 1 diabetes.

V and J are TRBV9 and TRBJ2-3; 10 nucleotides match TRBD2. The J segment lost 5 bases and the V segment lost 2 bases, leaving 14 bases of the junction unmatched. Germline CDR1 and CDR2: SGDLS and YYNGEE. The length of the CDR3 is 18 residues. CDR3 in amino acids: CASSVTAYSGGIKDTQYF. CDR3 sequence (DNA): TGTGCCAGCAGCGTGACCGCCTATAGCGGGGGGATAAAAGATACGCAGTATTTT.

J is TRBJ2-6 and V is TRBV5-1; D is perhaps TRBD2 (5 bases). Germline loops: CDR1 SGHRS, CDR2 YFSETQ. Deletions cut 4 bases from V and 2 bases from J, with 16 bases between. CDR3 length equals 17 residues. CDR3: CASSPAAFGAGANVLTF. The CDR3, as DNA: TGCGCCAGCAGCCCGGCGGCTTTCGGGGCTGGGGCCAACGTCCTGACTTTC.

Details on this clone: A junction end diverges from the germline sequence, so it may reflect a read error. The sample holds other DNA sequences that translate to the same CDR3. The V and J genes are TRBV4-3 and TRBJ2-5; D is possibly TRBD2 (6 bases). This CDR3 region has 15 residues. Germline loops: CDR1 LGHNA, CDR2 YSLEER. The CDR3 loop reads CASSQDGREGETQYF. The CDR3 coding sequence is TGCGCCAGCAGCCAAGATGGGCGGGAAGGGGAGACCCAATACTTC.

The chain has TRBV6-6 and TRBJ2-3, with unresolved D. Germline CDR1 is MNHNY and CDR2 is SVGAGI (reference sequence). The CDR3 runs 13 residues. Trimming removed 5 bases from V and 2 bases from J, with 8 bases in between. CDR3 protein: CASSGRNTDTQYF. As DNA, the CDR3 is TGTGCCAGCAGTGGGCGAAACACAGATACGCAGTATTTT.

This chain uses TRBV18 with TRBJ2-2, with 7 bases identical to TRBD1. CDR1 is KGHSH and CDR2 is LQKENI in the germline V gene. This CDR3 spans 16 amino acids. Trimming removed 3 bases from V and 4 bases from J; junction bases left unmatched: 8. The CDR3 loop is CASSPTGTVGTGELFF. The CDR3 DNA reads TGTGCCAGCTCACCTACCGGGACAGTAGGCACCGGGGAGCTGTTTTTT. Full variable domain (remainder filled in from reference TRBV18 and TRBJ2-2): NAGVMQNPRHLVRRRGQEARLRCSPMKGHSHVYWYRQLPEEGLKFMVYLQKENIIDESGMPKERFSAEFPKEGPSILRIQQVVRGDSAAYFCASSPTGTVGTGELFFGEGSRLTVL.

This clone turned up a few times. V and J are TRBV5-6 and TRBJ2-7; no reliable D call. The CDR3 totals 14 residues. The germline V gene has CDR1 SGHDT and CDR2 YYEEEE. V was shortened by 0 bases and J by 3 bases, with 10 bases between the two germline ends. DNA for the CDR3: TGTGCCAGCAGCTTGGCGCAGAAGTACTACGAGCAGTACTTC. This sequence encodes CASSLAQKYYEQYF.

CDR3 in amino acids: CASSPSNSARANTGELFF. The CDR3 DNA reads as TGTGCCAGCAGCCCGTCCAACAGCGCGAGGGCGAACACCGGGGAGCTGTTTTTT. The rearrangement joins TRBV28 to TRBJ2-2; maybe TRBD2 (5 bases). Germline V gives CDR1 MDHEN, CDR2 SYDVKM. Trimming pared 6 bases from V and 0 bases from J, leaving 20 bases between. This CDR3 region has 18 residues.

This chain uses TRBV7-9 with TRBJ1-2; D remains ambiguous. Trimming removed 3 bases from V and 7 bases from J, with 12 bases in between. Per the germline V gene, CDR1 is SEHNR and CDR2 is FQNEAQ (reference sequence). The CDR3 runs to 13 residues. The CDR3 loop is CASSLGQDFGYTF. Here the CDR3 DNA reads TGTGCCAGCAGCTTGGGCCAGGACTTTGGCTACACCTTC.

On this clone itself: Other nucleotide sequences in the sample specify the same CDR3. This chain links TRBV30 with TRBJ1-5; D ambiguous. Germline V gene data show CDR1 as GTSNPN and CDR2 as SVGIG (reference sequence). This CDR3 contains 13 residues. Trimming cost V 1 base and J 5 bases, with 9 bases left between them. The chain's CDR3 is CAWSDRRDQPQHF. CDR3 nucleotide sequence: TGTGCCTGGAGTGACAGACGAGATCAGCCCCAGCATTTT.

This clone was observed a handful of times. V usage is TRBV7-9 and J usage is TRBJ1-2; D might be TRBD1 (5 bases). This CDR3 is 15 amino acids long. The V gene's germline CDR1 is SEHNR and CDR2 FQNEAQ (reference sequence). V gave up 4 bases and J gave up 4 bases, with 16 bases separating them. The CDR3 sequence is CASSSWGVRSYGYTF. The CDR3, as DNA: TGTGCCAGCAGCTCTTGGGGGGTGAGGAGCTATGGCTACACCTTC.

This clone was observed a single time. The chain's CDR3 is CSVERGGHRGEQYF. The DNA for the CDR3 is TGCAGCGTTGAACGGGGGGGGCATCGGGGCGAGCAGTACTTC. This chain connects TRBV29-1 to TRBJ2-7; 8 nucleotides align to TRBD2. With 2 bases clipped from V and 6 bases from J, the junction kept 9 bases outside the gene matches. Germline CDR1 is SQVTM and CDR2 is ANQGSEA. CDR3 length: 14 residues.

This clone was detected only once. V and J are TRBV18 and TRBJ1-3, with 10 bases identical to TRBD1. V was clipped by 2 bases and J by 2 bases; unmatched bases: 6. CDR1 and CDR2 from the germline V gene are KGHSH and LQKENI. This CDR3 has 17 amino acids. The CDR3 is CASSPIGTGVPGNTIYF. The CDR3 DNA reads TGTGCCAGCTCACCAATCGGGACAGGGGTGCCTGGAAACACCATATATTTT.

The genes are TRBV6-6 and TRBJ2-7, with D tentatively TRBD1 (6 bases). The CDR3 contains 13 residues. CDR1 and CDR2 (germline): MNHNY, SVGAGI (reference sequence). Trimming took 5 bases from V and 7 from J, leaving 15 bases between them. CDR3 sequence (DNA): TGTGCCAGCAGTATGGACAGACTACGGGAGCAGTACTTC. Protein sequence: CASSMDRLREQYF.

The V and J genes are TRBV7-9 and TRBJ1-1; tentatively, D is TRBD1 (6 bases). V was cut by 5 bases and J by 1 base, with 11 bases left in between. Per germline, CDR1 SEHNR and CDR2 FQNEAQ (reference sequence). This CDR3 is built from 14 residues. The CDR3 DNA reads as TGTGCCAGCAGCCGGGGGGGGCCGAACACTGAAGCTTTCTTT. Amino acids: CASSRGGPNTEAFF.

This clone was counted only a few times. This specimen includes other DNA sequences encoding the same CDR3. The rearrangement uses TRBV30 and TRBJ2-7; TRBD1 might be the D (5 bases). Trimming stripped 0 bases from V and 2 bases from J, with 8 bases between. The CDR3 consists of 13 residues. The germline V gene encodes CDR1 GTSNPN and CDR2 SVGIG (reference sequence). CDR3 amino acids: CAWSVQGAYEQYF. Written as DNA, the CDR3 is TGTGCCTGGAGTGTTCAAGGGGCCTACGAGCAGTACTTC.

The chain combines TRBV11-2 with TRBJ2-1; TRBD2 matches 11 bases. The length of the CDR3 is 15 residues. V was pared by 5 bases and J by 6 bases, with 6 bases of the junction left unmatched. The germline V gene has CDR1 SGHAT and CDR2 FQNNGV. The CDR3 region has the DNA TGTGCCAGCAGCCTCCTAGCGGGAGGACGCAATGAGCAGTTCTTC. Translated: CASSLLAGGRNEQFF.

This clone was seen a handful of times. The rearrangement links TRBV11-2 to TRBJ1-1, with unresolved D. The CDR3 has 13 residues. Trimming pared 3 bases from V and 3 bases from J, leaving 8 bases between. Germline V gene lookup returns CDR1 SGHAT and CDR2 FQNNGV. The CDR3 DNA reads TGTGCCAGCAGCTTCCGGGAGGACACTGAAGCTTTCTTT. Its protein is CASSFREDTEAFF.

In this sample, this clone turned up once. This rearrangement joins TRBV2 to TRBJ1-5; tentative D call: TRBD1 (5 bases). In germline, CDR1 is SNHLY, CDR2 FYNNEI. This CDR3 spans 12 amino acids. The CDR3 loop is CALGDMDQPQHF. CDR3 in DNA: TGTGCGCTAGGGGATATGGATCAGCCCCAGCATTTT. Full variable domain (remainder filled in from reference TRBV2 and TRBJ1-5): EPEVTQTPSHQVTQMGQEVILRCVPISNHLYFYWYRQILGQKVEFLVSFYNNEISEKSEIFDDQFSVERPDGSNFTLKIRSTKLEDSAMYFCALGDMDQPQHFGDGTRLSIL.

The sample holds a few counts of this clone. This sequence joins TRBV7-2 and TRBJ2-5, with D unresolved. In germline, CDR1 is SGHTA, CDR2 FQGNSA. V gave up 5 bases and J gave up 3 bases, with 10 bases separating them. CDR3 size: 13 residues. The CDR3 is CASSNSREETQYF. The CDR3 region has the DNA TGTGCCAGCAGCAACAGCAGAGAAGAGACCCAGTACTTC.

The chain combines TRBV9 with TRBJ2-7, with TRBD1 as a possible D gene (6 bases). CDR3 length: 15 residues. Germline lookup yields CDR1 SGDLS and CDR2 YYNGEE. V was clipped by 0 bases and J by 3 bases, with 13 bases between them. This CDR3 is CASSVDGQTVYEQYF. The DNA for the CDR3 is TGTGCCAGCAGCGTAGACGGACAGACCGTCTACGAGCAGTACTTC.

This clone was counted between two and nine times. The rearrangement links TRBV11-2 to TRBJ2-7; perhaps TRBD1 as D (6 bases). The CDR3 covers 14 residues. Germline CDR1 SGHAT, CDR2 FQNNGV. The ends were cut back, 3 bases at V and 4 bases at J, with 13 bases in the middle. The CDR3 nucleotides read TGTGCCAGCAGCTTTTCAGGGGCCGCGTACGAGCAGTACTTC. This encodes CASSFSGAAYEQYF. Using reference TRBV11-2 and TRBJ2-7 for the parts outside the CDR3, the full variable domain is EAGVAQSPRYKIIEKRQSVAFWCNPISGHATLYWYQQILGQGPKLLIQFQNNGVVDDSQLPKDRFSAERLKGVDSTLKIQPAKLEDSAVYLCASSFSGAAYEQYFGPGTRLTVT.

This clone was counted between two and nine times. The chain couples TRBV6-5 to TRBJ2-3, with 10 bases matching TRBD2. The CDR3 is 16 residues long. Germline assignment: CDR1 MNHEY and CDR2 SVGAGI. V lost 0 bases and J lost 4; bases outside the gene matches: 4. In DNA form, the CDR3 reads TGTGCCAGCAGTTACTCTAGGCTAGCGGGGGCAGATACGCAGTATTTT. Translating it yields CASSYSRLAGADTQYF.

This clone was picked up a small number of times. J is TRBJ1-2 and V is TRBV29-1; D may be TRBD1 (5 bases). Trimming took 4 bases from V and 7 from J, leaving 13 bases between them. This CDR3 is 12 amino acids long. CDR1 is SQVTM, CDR2 ANQGSEA, per germline. The CDR3 loop is CSVVSDGGGYTF. CDR3 nucleotide sequence: TGCAGCGTTGTTTCGGACGGGGGTGGCTACACCTTC.